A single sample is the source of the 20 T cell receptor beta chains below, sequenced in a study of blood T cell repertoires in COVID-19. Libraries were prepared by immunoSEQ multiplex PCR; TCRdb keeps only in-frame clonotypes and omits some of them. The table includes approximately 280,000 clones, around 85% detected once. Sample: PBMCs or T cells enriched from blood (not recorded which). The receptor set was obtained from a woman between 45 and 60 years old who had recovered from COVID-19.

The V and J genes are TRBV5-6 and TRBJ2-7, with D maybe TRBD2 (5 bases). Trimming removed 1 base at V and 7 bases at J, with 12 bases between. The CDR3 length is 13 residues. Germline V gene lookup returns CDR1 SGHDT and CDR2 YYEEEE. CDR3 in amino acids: CASSLRASWEQYF. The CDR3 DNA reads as TGTGCCAGCAGCTTGAGGGCTAGCTGGGAGCAGTACTTC.

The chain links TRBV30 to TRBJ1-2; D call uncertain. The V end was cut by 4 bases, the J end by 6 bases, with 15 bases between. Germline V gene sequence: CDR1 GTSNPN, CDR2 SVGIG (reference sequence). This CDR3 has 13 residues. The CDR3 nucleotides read TGTGCCTGGAACGTAGAGGGTATAGATGGCTACACCTTC. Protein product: CAWNVEGIDGYTF.

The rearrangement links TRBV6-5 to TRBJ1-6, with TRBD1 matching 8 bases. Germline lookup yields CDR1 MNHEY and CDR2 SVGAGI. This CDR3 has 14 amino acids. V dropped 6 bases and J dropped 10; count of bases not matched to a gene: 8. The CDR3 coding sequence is TGTGCCAGCAGCCGGGACAGGAGAGGATCACCCCTCCACTTT. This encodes CASSRDRRGSPLHF.

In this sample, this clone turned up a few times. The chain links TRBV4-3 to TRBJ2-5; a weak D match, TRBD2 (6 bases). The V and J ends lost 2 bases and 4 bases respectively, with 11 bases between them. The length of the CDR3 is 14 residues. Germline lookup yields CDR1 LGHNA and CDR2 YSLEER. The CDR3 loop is CASSQFGGTETQYF. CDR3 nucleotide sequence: TGCGCCAGCAGCCAATTCGGGGGAACAGAGACCCAGTACTTC.

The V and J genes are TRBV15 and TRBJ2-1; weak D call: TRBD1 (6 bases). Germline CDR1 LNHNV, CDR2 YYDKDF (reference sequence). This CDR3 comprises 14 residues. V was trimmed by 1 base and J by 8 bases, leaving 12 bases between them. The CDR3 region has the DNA TGTGCCACCAGCAGAGTTAACAGGGAATATGAGCAGTTCTTC. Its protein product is CATSRVNREYEQFF.

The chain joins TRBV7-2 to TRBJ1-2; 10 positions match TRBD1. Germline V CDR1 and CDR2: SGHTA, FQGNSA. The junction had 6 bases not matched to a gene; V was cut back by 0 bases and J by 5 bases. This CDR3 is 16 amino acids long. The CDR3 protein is CASSLAGGQGTYGYTF. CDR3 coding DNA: TGTGCCAGCAGCTTAGCGGGGGGACAGGGGACGTATGGCTACACCTTC. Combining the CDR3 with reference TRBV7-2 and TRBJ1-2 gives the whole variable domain GAGVSQSPSNKVTEKGKDVELRCDPISGHTALYWYRQSLGQGLEFLIYFQGNSAPDKSGLPSDRFSAERTGGSVSTLTIQRTQQEDSAVYLCASSLAGGQGTYGYTFGSGTRLTVV.

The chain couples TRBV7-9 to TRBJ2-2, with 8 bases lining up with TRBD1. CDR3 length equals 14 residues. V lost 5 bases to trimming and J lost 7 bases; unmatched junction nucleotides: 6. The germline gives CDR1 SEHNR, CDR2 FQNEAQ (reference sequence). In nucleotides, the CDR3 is TGTGCCAGCAGCACAGACAGGGGCTACGGGGAGCTGTTTTTT. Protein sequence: CASSTDRGYGELFF.

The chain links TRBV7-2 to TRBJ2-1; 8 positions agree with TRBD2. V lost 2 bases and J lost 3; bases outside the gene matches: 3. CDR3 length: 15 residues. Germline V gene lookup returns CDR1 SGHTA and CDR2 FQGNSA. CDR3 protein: CASSLLAGNYNEQFF. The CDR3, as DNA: TGTGCCAGCAGCTTACTAGCGGGCAACTACAATGAGCAGTTCTTC.

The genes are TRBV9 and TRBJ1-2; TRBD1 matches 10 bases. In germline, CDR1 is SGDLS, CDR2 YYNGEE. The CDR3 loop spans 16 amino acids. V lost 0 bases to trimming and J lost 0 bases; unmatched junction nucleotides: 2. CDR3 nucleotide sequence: TGTGCCAGCAGCGTAGGGACAGGGGGTACTAACTATGGCTACACCTTC. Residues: CASSVGTGGTNYGYTF.

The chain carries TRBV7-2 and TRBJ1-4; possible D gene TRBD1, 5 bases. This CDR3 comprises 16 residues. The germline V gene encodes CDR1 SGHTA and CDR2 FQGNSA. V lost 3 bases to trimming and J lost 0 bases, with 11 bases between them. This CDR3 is CASSFNRPATNEKLFF. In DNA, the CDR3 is TGTGCCAGCAGCTTCAACAGGCCGGCAACTAATGAAAAACTGTTTTTT.

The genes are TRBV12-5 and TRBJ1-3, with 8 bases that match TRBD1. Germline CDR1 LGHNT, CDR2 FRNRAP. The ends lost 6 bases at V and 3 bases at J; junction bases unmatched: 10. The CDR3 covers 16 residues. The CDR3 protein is CASGYETGGSGNTIYF. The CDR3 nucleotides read TGTGCTAGTGGCTACGAAACAGGGGGAAGTGGAAACACCATATATTTT.

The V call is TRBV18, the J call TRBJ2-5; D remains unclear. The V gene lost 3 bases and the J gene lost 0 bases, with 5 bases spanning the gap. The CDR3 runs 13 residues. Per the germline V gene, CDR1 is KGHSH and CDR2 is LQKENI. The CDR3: CASSPLDQETQYF. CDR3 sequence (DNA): TGTGCCAGCTCACCTCTAGACCAAGAGACCCAGTACTTC.

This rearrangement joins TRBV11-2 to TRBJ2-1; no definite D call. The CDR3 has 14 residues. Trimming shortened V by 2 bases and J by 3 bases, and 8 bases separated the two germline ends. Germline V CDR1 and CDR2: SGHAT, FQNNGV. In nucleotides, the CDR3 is TGTGCCAGCAGCTTATTTAGTGTCTACAATGAGCAGTTCTTC. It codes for CASSLFSVYNEQFF.

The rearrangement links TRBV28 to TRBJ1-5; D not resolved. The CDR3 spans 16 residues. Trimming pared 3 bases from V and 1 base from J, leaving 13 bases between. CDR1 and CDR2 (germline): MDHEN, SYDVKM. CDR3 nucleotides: TGTGCCAGCAGTTTTCAGCGATCCTGGAGCAATCAGCCCCAGCATTTT. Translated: CASSFQRSWSNQPQHF.

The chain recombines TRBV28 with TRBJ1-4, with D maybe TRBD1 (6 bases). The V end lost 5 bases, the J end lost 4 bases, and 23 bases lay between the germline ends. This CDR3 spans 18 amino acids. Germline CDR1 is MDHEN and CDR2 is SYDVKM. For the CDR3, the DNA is TGTGCCAGCAGTAGTCCTACCGCCTCAGGGGTGGGTAATGAAAAACTGTTTTTT. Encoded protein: CASSSPTASGVGNEKLFF. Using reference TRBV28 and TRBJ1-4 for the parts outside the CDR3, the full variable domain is DVKVTQSSRYLVKRTGEKVFLECVQDMDHENMFWYRQDPGLGLRLIYFSYDVKMKEKGDIPEGYSVSREKKERFSLILESASTNQTSMYLCASSSPTASGVGNEKLFFGSGTQLSVL.

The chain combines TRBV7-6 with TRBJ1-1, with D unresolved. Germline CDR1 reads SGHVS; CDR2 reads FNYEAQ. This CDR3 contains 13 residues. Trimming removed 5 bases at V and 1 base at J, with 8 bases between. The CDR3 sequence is CASSPRGNTEAFF. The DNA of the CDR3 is TGTGCCAGCAGCCCGCGAGGGAACACTGAAGCTTTCTTT.

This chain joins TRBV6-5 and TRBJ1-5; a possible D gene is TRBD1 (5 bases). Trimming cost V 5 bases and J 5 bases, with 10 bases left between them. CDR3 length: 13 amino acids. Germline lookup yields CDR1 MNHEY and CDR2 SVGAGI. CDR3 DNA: TGTGCCAGCAGTCCTCCGGGGGATCAGCCCCAGCATTTT. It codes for CASSPPGDQPQHF.

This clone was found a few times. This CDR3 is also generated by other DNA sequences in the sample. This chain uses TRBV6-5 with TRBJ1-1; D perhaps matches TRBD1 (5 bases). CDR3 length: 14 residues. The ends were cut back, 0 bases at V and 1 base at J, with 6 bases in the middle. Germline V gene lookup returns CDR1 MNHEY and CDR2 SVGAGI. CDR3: CASSYSGGNTEAFF. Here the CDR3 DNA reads TGTGCCAGCAGTTACTCCGGGGGGAACACTGAAGCTTTCTTT.

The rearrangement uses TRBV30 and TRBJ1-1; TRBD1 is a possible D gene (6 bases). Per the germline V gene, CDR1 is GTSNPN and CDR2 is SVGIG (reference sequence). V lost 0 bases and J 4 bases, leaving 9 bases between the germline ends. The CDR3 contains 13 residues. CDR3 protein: CAWSVGGITEAFF. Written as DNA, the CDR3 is TGTGCCTGGAGTGTAGGGGGTATCACTGAAGCTTTCTTT.

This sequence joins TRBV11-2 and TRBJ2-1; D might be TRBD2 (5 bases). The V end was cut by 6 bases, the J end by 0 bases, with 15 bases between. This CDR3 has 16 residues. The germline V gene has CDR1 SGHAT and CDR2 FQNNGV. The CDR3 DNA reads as TGTGCCAGCAGTTTACAGCACGACTACTCCTACAATGAGCAGTTCTTC. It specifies CASSLQHDYSYNEQFF.